What follows is one T cell receptor beta chain and its context. Its antigen is unidentified. The CDR3 has 14 residues. Germline-derived CDR1 and CDR2 are ENHRY and SYGVKD. V was shortened by 6 bases and J by 0 bases, with 6 bases between the two germline ends. The data stem from a study of T cell clones after liver transplantation. The data were produced by immunoSEQ multiplex PCR, yet TCRdb's version contains in-frame clones alone and is incomplete. The repertoire holds tens of thousands of clones, with 80% as singletons. Findings and caveats of the study: Graft donor-reactive T cells possibly entered the graft instead of undergoing deletion.

The material sequenced was CD4+ T cells from blood, taken 12 months after liver transplant. The sequence came from a human patient who received a liver transplant. The T cells may come from the graft donor. The chain uses TRBV10-3 and TRBJ2-6; no clear D. The CDR3 is CAIRDSSGANVLTF. As DNA, the CDR3 is TGTGCCATCAGAGATAGCTCTGGGGCCAACGTCCTGACTTTC.